The entry that follows covers one TCR beta chain sequence. This clone was counted once. Its antigen has not been determined. Per-nucleotide qualities are absent, and no much larger clonotype sits a single base away. Thawed PBMCs were FACS-sorted into unstimulated Tregs (CD4+CD25+CD127-), CD4+ non-Tregs (CD4+CD25-), CD4 cells and CD8 cells. Blood from healthy controls was obtained either as purchased buffy coats or from healthy volunteers. Healthy control blood was processed by Ficoll density gradient to PBMCs and cryopreserved; patient PBMCs were collected before and after transplant. For TCRbeta CDR3 sequencing, genomic DNA from the sorted cells was extracted using the QIAGEN DNeasy Blood and Tissue Kit. High-throughput TCRbeta CDR3 sequencing was carried out commercially through immunoSEQ, with PCR amplification with bias correction and internal controls included. The paper's data handling went like this. A unique productive TCRbeta sequence was defined by the CDR3 nucleotide sequence when primers matched, and otherwise by the CDR3 amino acid sequence together with the Vbeta and Jbeta genes. As a correction for sorting error, sequences shared between sorted populations at a frequency ratio of 2:1 or less were discarded, and the remaining shared sequences were assigned to the higher population. A sequence was defined as donor-reactive if the sequence was expanded at least 5-fold in CFSE-low cells compared with unstimulated cells and had a frequency of at least 0.01% in CFSE-low cells. Jensen-Shannon divergence, calculated on the top 100 TCRbeta sequences ranked by frequency, was used to quantify repertoire divergence. For samples with multiple sequencing runs, sorting error was corrected separately for each run before the runs were pooled. Entries here come from immuneACCESS through TCRdb and include only in-frame sequences with V and J called. Some clones fail to appear in such tables; in the studies checked, an unresolved V gene covers under half of the shortfall, and the cause of the remainder is unknown. The DNA gave D and trimming, while V, J and clone size come from that table. Within this sample are about 240,000 clones, with 80% to 85% of them counted one time only. Together, the top ten hold over 0.5% of the sample.

This record belongs to a study of Tregs in tolerant kidney transplant recipients (dated by TCRdb to about 2019). Regarding the complete study: TCRbeta sequencing was used in the study to identify donor-specific regulatory T cells before combined kidney and bone marrow transplantation, and the identified cells were then tracked after transplant. TCRbeta repertoire sequencing was used in 3 healthy controls to compare several methods for expanding Tregs specific for an allogeneic donor.

The CDR3 has 15 amino acids, counting the end cysteine and phenylalanine. This entry keeps only the CDR3 DNA: 45 bases, framed from base 1. Overall results and qualifications from the work: Because only a small number of patients were included, the study had limitations, and the results will need to be validated in larger populations as well as under other immunosuppression protocols. Although technical replication error seemed to be minimal, the question of biological reproducibility was not addressed directly. Expanding Tregs with activated donor B cells appeared to identify the most biologically relevant and donor-specific TCRbeta repertoire.

In this chain, TRBV21-1 is recombined with TRBJ2-3; TRBD1, as called in the table, went unchecked against the DNA. TRBV21-1 constitutes a pseudogene. The TCR originated in a human donor in good health. The specimen sequenced was CD4+ T cells from blood. The nucleotide sequence is TGTGCCAGCAGCAAAGACAGGGAGCACACAGATACGCAGTATTTT. It translates to CASSKDREHTDTQYF.